These 5 T cell receptor beta chains share one sample of origin, sequenced in a study of T cells after posttransplantation cyclophosphamide. Cyclophosphamide on days +3 and +4 followed busulfan-fludarabine conditioning and a marrow graft. Assay: immunoSEQ multiplex PCR; the TCRdb copy retains only in-frame clones and omits some. The data contain 6,000 to 8,000 clones, 81% of them singletons. The sequencing here drew on PBMCs, taken after allogeneic stem cell transplant with posttransplant cyclophosphamide. These receptors were taken from a female patient aged 50-65 years who received an allogeneic stem cell transplant from a related donor, was CMV-positive, and had no GVHD. Some T cells may be the graft donor's.

CDR3 in amino acids: CASSPDRGKVETQYF. CDR3 coding DNA: TGCGCCAGCAGCCCGGACAGGGGGAAGGTTGAGACCCAGTACTTC. The chain combines TRBV4-1 with TRBJ2-5, with 10 bases that match TRBD1. CDR1 is MGHRA and CDR2 is YSYEKL in the germline V gene. Trimming cost V 4 bases and J 5 bases; bases outside gene matches: 7. The CDR3 loop spans 15 amino acids.

The table lists this clone with a few counts. The gene calls are TRBV18 and TRBJ2-3, with a weak D call TRBD1 (6 bases). The CDR3 spans 17 residues. Germline values: CDR1 KGHSH, CDR2 LQKENI. The ends were cut back, 0 bases at V and 2 bases at J, with 15 bases in the middle. The CDR3 bases are TGTGCCAGCTCACCACCGGGGGTGGGACATCCCACAGATACGCAGTATTTT. Amino acid sequence: CASSPPGVGHPTDTQYF.

The chain couples TRBV23-1 to TRBJ1-1; 7 nucleotides match TRBD1. TRBV23-1 is treated as an ORF (open reading frame) with a function not yet certain. V shed 6 bases, J shed 4 bases, and the junction held 29 bases outside the gene matches. The CDR3 loop spans 21 amino acids. CDR3 sequence (DNA): TGCGCCAGCAGGACGTCGACGGCGGGGACGAAAACAGGGGAGAGGTCCACTGAAGCTTTCTTT. It codes for CASRTSTAGTKTGERSTEAFF.

This clone showed up just once. The V and J genes are TRBV6-1 and TRBJ2-1; tentatively, D is TRBD2 (6 bases). The CDR3 totals 11 residues. Germline V gene sequence: CDR1 MNHNS, CDR2 SASEGT. Trimming left V 9 bases short and J 10 bases short, with 13 bases between. This chain's CDR3 is CASLRGGEQFF. The CDR3 bases are TGTGCCAGTCTGCGGGGTGGCGAGCAGTTCTTC.

The J gene is TRBJ2-7, the V gene TRBV10-1; 7 nucleotides agree with TRBD2. V trimming: 2 bases; J trimming: 3 bases; junction bases outside the gene matches: 1. The CDR3 extends over 13 amino acids. The germline gives CDR1 WNHNN, CDR2 SYGVQD (reference sequence). The CDR3 DNA reads TGCGCCAGCAGTGAGACTAGCGTCTACGAGCAGTACTTC. Encoded protein: CASSETSVYEQYF.